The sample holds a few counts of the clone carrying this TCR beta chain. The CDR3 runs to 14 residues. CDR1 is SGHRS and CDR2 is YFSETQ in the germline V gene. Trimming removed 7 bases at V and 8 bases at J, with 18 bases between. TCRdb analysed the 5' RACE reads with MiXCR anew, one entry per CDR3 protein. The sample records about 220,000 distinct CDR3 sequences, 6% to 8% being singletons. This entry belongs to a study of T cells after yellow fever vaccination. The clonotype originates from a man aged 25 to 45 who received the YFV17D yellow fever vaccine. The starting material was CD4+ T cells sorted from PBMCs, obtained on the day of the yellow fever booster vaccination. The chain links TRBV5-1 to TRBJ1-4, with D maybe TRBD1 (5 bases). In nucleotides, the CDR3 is TGCGCCAGCTCAACGGGGCAGTCAGTCGAAAAACTGTTTTTT. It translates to CASSTGQSVEKLFF.